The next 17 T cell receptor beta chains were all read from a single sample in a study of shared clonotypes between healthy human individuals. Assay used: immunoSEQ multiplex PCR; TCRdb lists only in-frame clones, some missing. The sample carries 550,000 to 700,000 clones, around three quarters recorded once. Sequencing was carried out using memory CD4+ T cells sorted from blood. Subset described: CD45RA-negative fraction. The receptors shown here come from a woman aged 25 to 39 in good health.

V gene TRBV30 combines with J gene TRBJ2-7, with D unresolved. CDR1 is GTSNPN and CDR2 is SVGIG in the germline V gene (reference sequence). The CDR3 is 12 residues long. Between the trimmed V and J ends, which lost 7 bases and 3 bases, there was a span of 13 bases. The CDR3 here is CASKGPNYEQYF. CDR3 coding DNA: TGTGCCTCTAAAGGACCGAACTACGAGCAGTACTTC.

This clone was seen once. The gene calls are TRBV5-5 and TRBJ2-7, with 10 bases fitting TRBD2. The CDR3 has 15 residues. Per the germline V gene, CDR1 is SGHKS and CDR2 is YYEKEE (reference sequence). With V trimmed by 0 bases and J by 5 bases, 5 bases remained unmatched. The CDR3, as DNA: TGTGCCAGCAGCTTGGTCCTAGCGGGAGCTGACGAGCAGTACTTC. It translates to CASSLVLAGADEQYF.

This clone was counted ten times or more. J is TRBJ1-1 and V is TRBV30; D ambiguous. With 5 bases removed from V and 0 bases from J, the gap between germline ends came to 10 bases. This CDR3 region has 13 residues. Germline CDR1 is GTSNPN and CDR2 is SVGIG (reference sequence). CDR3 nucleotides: TGTGCCTGGGTTAGGACGGTGAACACTGAAGCTTTCTTT. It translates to CAWVRTVNTEAFF.

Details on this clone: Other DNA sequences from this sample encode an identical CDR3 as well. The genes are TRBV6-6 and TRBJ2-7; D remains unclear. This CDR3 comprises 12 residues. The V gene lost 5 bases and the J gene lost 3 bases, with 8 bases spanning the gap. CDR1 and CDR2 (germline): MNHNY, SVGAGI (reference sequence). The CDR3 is CASSPSSYEQYF. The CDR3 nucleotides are TGTGCCAGCAGTCCATCTAGCTACGAGCAGTACTTC.

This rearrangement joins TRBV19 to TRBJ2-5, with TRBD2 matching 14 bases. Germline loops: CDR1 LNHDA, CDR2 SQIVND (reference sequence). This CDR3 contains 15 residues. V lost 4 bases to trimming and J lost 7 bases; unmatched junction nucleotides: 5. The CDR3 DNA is TGTGCCAGTAGTACGACTAGCGGGAGGGCCGGGACCCAGTACTTC. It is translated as CASSTTSGRAGTQYF.

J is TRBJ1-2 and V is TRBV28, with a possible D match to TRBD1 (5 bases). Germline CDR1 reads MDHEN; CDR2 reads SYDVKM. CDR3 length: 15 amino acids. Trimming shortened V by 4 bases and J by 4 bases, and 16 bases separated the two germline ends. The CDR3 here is CASSSTNDSPYGYTF. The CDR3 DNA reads TGTGCCAGCAGTTCCACTAATGACAGTCCCTATGGCTACACCTTC.

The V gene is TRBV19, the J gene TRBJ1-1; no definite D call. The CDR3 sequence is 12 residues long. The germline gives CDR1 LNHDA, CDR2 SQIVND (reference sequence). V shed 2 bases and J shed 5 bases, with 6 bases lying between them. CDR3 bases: TGTGCCAGTAGTATATGGGGAACTGAAGCTTTCTTT. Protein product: CASSIWGTEAFF.

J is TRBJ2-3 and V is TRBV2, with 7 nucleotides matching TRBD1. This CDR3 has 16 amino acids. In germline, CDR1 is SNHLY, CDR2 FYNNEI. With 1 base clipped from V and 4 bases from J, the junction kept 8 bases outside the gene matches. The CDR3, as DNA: TGTGCCAGCAGTGAAGATAGGGGGCTCGGGGCAGATACGCAGTATTTT. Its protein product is CASSEDRGLGADTQYF.

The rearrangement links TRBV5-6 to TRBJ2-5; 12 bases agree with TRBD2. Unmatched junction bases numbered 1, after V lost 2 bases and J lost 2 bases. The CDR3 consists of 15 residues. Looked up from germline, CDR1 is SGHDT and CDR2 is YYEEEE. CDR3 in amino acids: CASSFGLAGQETQYF. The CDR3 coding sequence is TGTGCCAGCAGCTTTGGACTAGCGGGACAAGAGACCCAGTACTTC.

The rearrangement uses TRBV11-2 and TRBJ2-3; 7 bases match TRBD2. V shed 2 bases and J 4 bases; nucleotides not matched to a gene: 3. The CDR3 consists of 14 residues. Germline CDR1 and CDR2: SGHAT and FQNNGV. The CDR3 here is CASSLRLAPDTQYF. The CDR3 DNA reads TGTGCCAGCAGCTTAAGACTAGCCCCAGATACGCAGTATTTT.

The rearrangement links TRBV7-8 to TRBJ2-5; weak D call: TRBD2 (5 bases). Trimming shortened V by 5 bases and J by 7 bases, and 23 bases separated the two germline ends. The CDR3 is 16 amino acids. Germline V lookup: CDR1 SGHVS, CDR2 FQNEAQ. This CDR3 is CASSAGRSASHRTQYF. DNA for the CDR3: TGTGCCAGCAGCGCGGGTCGTTCAGCCTCCCACAGGACCCAGTACTTC.

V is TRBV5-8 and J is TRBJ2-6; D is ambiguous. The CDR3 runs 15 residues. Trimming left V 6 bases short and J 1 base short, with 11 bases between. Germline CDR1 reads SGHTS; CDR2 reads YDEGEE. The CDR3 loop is CASTPRRSGANVLTF. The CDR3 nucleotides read TGTGCCAGCACGCCTCGTAGATCTGGGGCCAACGTCCTGACTTTC.

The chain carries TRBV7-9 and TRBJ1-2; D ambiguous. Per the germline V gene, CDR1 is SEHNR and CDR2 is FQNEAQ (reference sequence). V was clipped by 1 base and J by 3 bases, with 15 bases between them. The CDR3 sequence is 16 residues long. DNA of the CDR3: TGTGCCAGCAGCTTAGAGCCCGGCGACGCCTACTATGGCTACACCTTC. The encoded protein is CASSLEPGDAYYGYTF.

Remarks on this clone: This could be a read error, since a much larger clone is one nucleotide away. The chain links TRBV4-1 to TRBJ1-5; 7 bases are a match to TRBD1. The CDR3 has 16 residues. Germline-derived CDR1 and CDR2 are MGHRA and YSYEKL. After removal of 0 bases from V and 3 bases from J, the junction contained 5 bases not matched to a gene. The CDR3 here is CASSQDWTGNNQPQHF. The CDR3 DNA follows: TGCGCCAGCAGCCAAGATTGGACAGGCAACAATCAGCCCCAGCATTTT.

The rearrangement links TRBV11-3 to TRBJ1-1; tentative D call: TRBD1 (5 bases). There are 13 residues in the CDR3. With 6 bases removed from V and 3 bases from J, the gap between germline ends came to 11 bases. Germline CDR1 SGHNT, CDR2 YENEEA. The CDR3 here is CASSKGLYTEAFF. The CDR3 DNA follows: TGTGCCAGCAGTAAGGGGTTGTACACTGAAGCTTTCTTT.

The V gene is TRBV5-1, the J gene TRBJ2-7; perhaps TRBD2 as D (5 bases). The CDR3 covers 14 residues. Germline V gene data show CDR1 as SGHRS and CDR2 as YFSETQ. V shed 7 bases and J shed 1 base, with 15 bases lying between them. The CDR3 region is CASGSGTESYEQYF. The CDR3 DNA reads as TGCGCCAGCGGATCGGGAACTGAATCCTACGAGCAGTACTTC.

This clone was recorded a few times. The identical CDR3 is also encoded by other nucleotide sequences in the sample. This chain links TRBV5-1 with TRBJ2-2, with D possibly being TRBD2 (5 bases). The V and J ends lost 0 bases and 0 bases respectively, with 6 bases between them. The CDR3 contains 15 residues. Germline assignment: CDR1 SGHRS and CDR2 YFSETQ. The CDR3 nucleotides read TGCGCCAGCAGCTTGGTTAGCGCGAACACCGGGGAGCTGTTTTTT. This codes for CASSLVSANTGELFF.